The source of this T cell receptor (beta chain) is a study of blood T cell repertoires in COVID-19 (dated by TCRdb to the early 2020s). Some background on the complete study: Samples covering the acute and convalescent phases of COVID-19 were provided by collaborators in the United States, Italy and Spain. Samples came from the ongoing ImmuneRACE study (first 160 participants) plus 1,254 subjects from 6 global collaborators. The sample metadata nearly always contained a de-identified subject ID, COVID-19 status, age in years and sex. The prospective study material was composed of cDNA or gDNA derived from T cells, B-cell-depleted T cells, or PBMCs. Where available, HLA class I and class II types were taken from metadata supplied by the sample provider and were not determined by assay-based typing. The repertoires were made available in a free public database intended to serve as a resource for research on the immune response to SARS-CoV-2. Subjects who had been exposed to COVID-19, were actively infected with it, or had recovered from it provided the deeply sampled blood TCRbeta repertoires that made up the dataset. Summary of the overall study and its limitations: Clinical and demographic metadata were provided uncurated, with the amount varying by source and participant.

TCRbeta CDR3 regions were amplified from genomic DNA using the immunoSEQ Assay, a bias-controlled multiplex PCR. The paper's data handling went like this. The number of nucleated cells in each sample was estimated by amplification of reference gene primers within the assay. To quantify the absolute abundance of each unique TCRbeta CDR3 rearrangement, sequence reads were collapsed and filtered. Productive Simpson clonality was computed per sample as the square root of Simpson's diversity index over productive rearrangements. Not all clones reach the TCRdb copy of this immuneACCESS table, which keeps in-frame sequences only. Checked studies attribute under half of the gap to unresolved V genes and leave the rest unexplained. The DNA gave D and trimming, while V, J and clone size come from that table. The sample records about 92,000 clones, roughly 85% of which are singletons. 35% to 40% of the sample rests with the top ten.

Collaborating institutions collected whole blood in K2EDTA tubes following their own protocols. Collaborator samples were shipped for TCRbeta analysis as frozen whole blood, isolated PBMCs, or DNA extracted from either sample type. V has 1 base trimmed and J has 6 bases trimmed; junction bases matching no gene number 7. Including the terminal cysteine and phenylalanine, the CDR3 comprises 16 residues. Of the read, only the CDR3 DNA is kept; its 48 bases are in frame from base 1. CDR1 and CDR2 are drawn from the germline V gene: SGHTA, FQGNSA. Worth noting for this clone: The antigen it recognizes is unknown. Per-nucleotide qualities are absent, and no much larger clonotype sits a single base away.

The chain joins TRBV7-2 to TRBJ2-1, with TRBD2 matching 9 junction bases. The sample consisted of peripheral blood. This sequence originates from a man older than 75 with acute or convalescent COVID-19. The DNA sequence follows: TGTGCCAGCAGCTTAGGGCTTCGGCGGGAGGGCAATGAGCAGTTCTTC. It is translated as CASSLGLRREGNEQFF.